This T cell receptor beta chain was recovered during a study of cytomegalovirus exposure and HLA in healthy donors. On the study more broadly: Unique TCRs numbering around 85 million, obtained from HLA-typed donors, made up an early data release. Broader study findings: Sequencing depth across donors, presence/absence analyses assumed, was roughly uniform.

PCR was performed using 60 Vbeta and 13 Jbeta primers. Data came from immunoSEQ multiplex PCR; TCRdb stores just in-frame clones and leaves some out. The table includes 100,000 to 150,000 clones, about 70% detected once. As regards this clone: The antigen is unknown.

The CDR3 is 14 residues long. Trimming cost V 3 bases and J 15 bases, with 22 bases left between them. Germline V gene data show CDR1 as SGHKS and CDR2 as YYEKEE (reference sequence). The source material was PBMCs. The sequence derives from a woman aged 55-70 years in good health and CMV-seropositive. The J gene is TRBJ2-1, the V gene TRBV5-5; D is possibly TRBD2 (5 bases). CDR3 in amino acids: CASSSTSTSSSPFF. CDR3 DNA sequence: TGTGCCAGCAGCTCTACCTCCACTAGTAGCAGTCCGTTCTTC.